This TCR beta chain emerged from a study of blood T cell repertoires in COVID-19 (dated by TCRdb to 2019 to 2021). Study-level background: Collaborator samples came from the United States, Italy and Spain and covered acute and convalescent phases of COVID-19. The material from the prospective study consisted of cDNA or gDNA derived from T cells, B-cell-depleted T cells, or PBMCs. Deeply sampled blood TCRbeta repertoires from subjects exposed to, actively infected with, or recovered from COVID-19 were included in the dataset. The repertoires were released in a freely available public database meant as a resource for research on the immune response to SARS-CoV-2. The samples were drawn from two sources: the first 160 participants of the ongoing ImmuneRACE study, and 1,200 or so subjects contributed by 6 global collaborators. Nearly every sample came with metadata listing a de-identified subject ID, COVID-19 status, age in years and sex. Where HLA class I and class II types were available, the types were taken from metadata supplied by the sample provider, not from assay-based typing. Findings and caveats that apply to the study as a whole: The quantity of clinical and demographic metadata differed by source and by participant and was supplied without curation.

Collaborating institutions collected whole blood in K2EDTA tubes following their own protocols. For TCRbeta analysis, collaborator samples were shipped as frozen whole blood, as isolated PBMCs, or as DNA extracted from either sample type. Notes on this clone: Its binding antigen is unknown. No clone much larger than this one lies a single base away; base qualities are absent.

The germline V gene supplies CDR1 SGHRS and CDR2 YFSETQ. The CDR3 measures 16 amino acids from cysteine to phenylalanine. Just CDR3 DNA is preserved here, 48 bases in frame from base 1. The germline V and J ends show losses of 2 bases and 8 bases respectively, and no gene match explains 12 bases of the junction. TCRbeta CDR3 regions were amplified from genomic DNA by means of the immunoSEQ Assay, a bias-controlled multiplex PCR. The study's processing was this. The number of nucleated cells in each sample was estimated from the amplification of reference gene primers within the assay. To quantify the absolute abundance of each unique TCRbeta CDR3 rearrangement, sequence reads were collapsed and filtered. Productive Simpson clonality was computed per sample as the square root of Simpson's diversity index over productive rearrangements. Drawn from immuneACCESS, this table holds only the in-frame rearrangements with V and J called that TCRdb kept. Clones are partly lost; checked studies trace under half to an unresolved V gene and leave the rest unexplained. That table gives V, J and clone size, and the DNA gave D and trimming. The sample data list around 190,000 clones, and less than 90% of these were observed just once. The ten largest clones capture around 1.2% of the sample.

The clonotype originates from a man between 25 and 39 years old with acute or convalescent COVID-19. The V gene is TRBV5-1 and the J gene is TRBJ2-1; 8 junctional bases match TRBD1. The sequencing input was peripheral blood. The CDR3 loop reads CASSFPQGATGDEQFF. Read as DNA, the sequence is TGCGCCAGCAGCTTCCCGCAGGGGGCGACAGGGGATGAGCAGTTCTTC.